Listed here are 8 T cell receptor beta chains from one sample, sequenced in a study of beta chain features in type 1 diabetes. Regarding the study as a whole: Significant though moderate, a shortening of TCRB CDR3s appeared in all four CD4+ subsets of Type 1 diabetes patients.

Expressed TCRB transcripts were sequenced, since all the RNA that had been isolated was reverse transcribed. Method: immunoSEQ multiplex PCR; TCRdb's copy keeps in-frame clones and lacks some. The sample lists roughly 100,000 clones, 25% to 35% occurring once. These receptors' antigens are unknown. The material sequenced was central memory CD4+ T cells from blood. Every receptor here comes from a woman between 18 and 30 years old with type 1 diabetes.

The chain links TRBV11-2 to TRBJ2-2, with a weak D call TRBD1 (5 bases). Germline lookup yields CDR1 SGHAT and CDR2 FQNNGV. Trimming left V 0 bases short and J 3 bases short, with 5 bases between. CDR3 length equals 14 residues. Written as DNA, the CDR3 is TGTGCCAGCAGCTTAGACAGGGACACCGGGGAGCTGTTTTTT. The encoded protein is CASSLDRDTGELFF.

The chain couples TRBV5-5 to TRBJ2-5; D uncertain. Trimming shortened V by 6 bases and J by 5 bases, and 11 bases separated the two germline ends. The CDR3 spans 12 residues. Germline V gene lookup returns CDR1 SGHKS and CDR2 YYEKEE (reference sequence). The CDR3 bases are TGTGCCAGCACCGGTGCCGGTGAGACCCAGTACTTC. Its protein is CASTGAGETQYF. Filled out from reference TRBV5-5 and TRBJ2-5, the complete variable domain reads DAGVTQSPTHLIKTRGQQVTLRCSPISGHKSVSWYQQVLGQGPQFIFQYYEKEERGRGNFPDRFSARQFPNYSSELNVNALLLGDSALYLCASTGAGETQYFGPGTRLLVL.

The V gene is TRBV27, the J gene TRBJ2-7; 7 bases fit TRBD1. J was trimmed by 6 bases and V by 5 bases; bases with no gene match: 10. This CDR3 spans 14 amino acids. Germline V CDR1 and CDR2: MNHEY, SMNVEV (reference sequence). CDR3 bases: TGTGCCAGCAGTCGCTCAGGGGGTTCAATCGAGCAGTACTTC. Its protein is CASSRSGGSIEQYF.

V gene TRBV21-1 combines with J gene TRBJ2-7; the DNA was not used to check the table's D call, TRBD1. TRBV21-1 is flagged as a pseudogene. The CDR3 sequence is 13 residues long. DNA of the CDR3: TGTGCCAGCAGCCCCCCGGACAGGGACGAGCAGTACGTC. Its translation is CASSPPDRDEQYV.

The rearrangement links TRBV25-1 to TRBJ2-3, with 13 bases lining up with TRBD2. Trimming took 4 bases from V and 4 from J; bases not matched to a gene: 5. Looked up from germline, CDR1 is MGHDK and CDR2 is SYGVNS. The CDR3 totals 16 residues. The CDR3 reads CASSGRLAGGPDTQYF. CDR3 DNA sequence: TGTGCCAGCAGTGGGCGACTAGCGGGAGGTCCAGATACGCAGTATTTT. The full variable domain, completed using reference TRBV25-1 and TRBJ2-3, is EADIYQTPRYLVIGTGKKITLECSQTMGHDKMYWYQQDPGMELHLIHYSYGVNSTEKGDLSSESTVSRIRTEHFPLTLESARPSHTSQYLCASSGRLAGGPDTQYFGPGTRLTVL.

This clone was detected a few times. The chain uses TRBV30 and TRBJ1-4; the match to TRBD1 covers 7 bases. Trimming took 2 bases from V and 5 from J; bases not matched to a gene: 5. Germline V gene data show CDR1 as GTSNPN and CDR2 as SVGIG (reference sequence). The CDR3 spans 14 residues. The CDR3 protein is CAWSYRGSNEKLFF. In DNA form, the CDR3 reads TGTGCCTGGAGTTACAGGGGAAGCAATGAAAAACTGTTTTTT.

This chain connects TRBV5-1 to TRBJ2-5, with TRBD1 matching over 9 bases. From germline, CDR1 is SGHRS and CDR2 YFSETQ. The CDR3 is made up of 14 amino acids. The J segment lost 5 bases and the V segment lost 3 bases, leaving 5 bases of the junction unmatched. CDR3: CASSSGTGYETQYF. The CDR3 coding sequence is TGCGCCAGCAGCTCAGGGACAGGGTACGAGACCCAGTACTTC.

The table lists this clone with a few counts. The V and J genes are TRBV7-8 and TRBJ2-2, with 7 bases matching TRBD2. Germline V gene sequence: CDR1 SGHVS, CDR2 FQNEAQ. This CDR3 region has 16 residues. V gave up 4 bases and J gave up 3 bases; unmatched junction bases: 8. This chain's CDR3 is CASSSPTGGYTGELFF. CDR3 DNA: TGTGCCAGCAGCTCCCCCACGGGGGGATACACCGGGGAGCTGTTTTTT.